The clone carrying this T cell receptor beta chain was seen a single time. The time point is: after dendritic cell vaccination, including at tumor progression/relapse. PBMC were collected before vaccination, two weeks after the third vaccination, and at progression. The data stem from a study of glioma-infiltrating T cells after dendritic cell vaccination. Study context: The vaccine used monocyte-derived dendritic cells pulsed overnight with autologous tumor lysate.

The method was immunoSEQ multiplex PCR; TCRdb's version includes in-frame clones alone and lacks a portion of them. The table lists 85,000 or so clones, 85% of them singletons, with 8.5% in the top ten. The CDR3 has 14 amino acids. The V gene's germline CDR1 is SGHRS and CDR2 YFSETQ. Losses at the gene ends were 4 bases for V and 7 bases for J; bases not matched to a gene: 2. This specimen was blood, taken after dendritic cell vaccination. This receptor was identified in a human donor with glioblastoma. The J gene is TRBJ2-1, the V gene TRBV5-1, with TRBD2 identical over 13 bases. This chain's CDR3 is CASSQTSGGNEQFF. In DNA form, the CDR3 reads TGCGCCAGCAGCCAGACTAGCGGGGGGAATGAGCAGTTCTTC.